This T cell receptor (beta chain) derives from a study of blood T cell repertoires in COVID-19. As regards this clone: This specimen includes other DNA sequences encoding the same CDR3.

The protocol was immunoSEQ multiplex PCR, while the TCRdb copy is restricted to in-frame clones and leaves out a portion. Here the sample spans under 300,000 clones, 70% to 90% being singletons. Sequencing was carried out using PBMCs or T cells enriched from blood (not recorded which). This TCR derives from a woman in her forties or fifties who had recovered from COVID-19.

The DNA of the CDR3 is TGTGCCAGCAGCCTGGACGGTGGCAATCAGCCCCAGCATTTT. Residues: CASSLDGGNQPQHF. The chain joins TRBV5-4 to TRBJ1-5; D remains unclear. The germline gives CDR1 SGHNT, CDR2 YYREEE (reference sequence). With 4 bases removed from V and 2 bases from J, the gap between germline ends came to 10 bases. This CDR3 has 14 residues.